The 9 T cell receptor beta chains below all came from one sample that was sequenced in a study of blood T cell repertoires in COVID-19. The table came from immunoSEQ multiplex PCR; TCRdb's copy has only in-frame clones and leaves some out. The sample has about 87,000 clones, about 79% seen once. Sequencing was performed on peripheral blood. The origin of the receptors is a woman aged 50 to 65 with acute or convalescent COVID-19.

This chain connects TRBV24-1 to TRBJ2-1; the match to TRBD2 covers 14 bases. Germline CDR1 is KGHDR and CDR2 is SFDVKD. J gave up 6 bases and V 1 base, and 10 bases lay outside the gene matches. The CDR3 is made up of 19 amino acids. This CDR3 is CATSDFVRLAGGKVNEQFF. The CDR3 DNA reads as TGTGCCACCAGTGATTTCGTCCGACTAGCGGGGGGGAAAGTCAATGAGCAGTTCTTC.

J is TRBJ1-6 and V is TRBV5-4, with D perhaps matching TRBD1 (6 bases). Germline CDR1 is SGHNT and CDR2 is YYREEE (reference sequence). V was shortened by 4 bases and J by 8 bases, with 13 bases between the two germline ends. This CDR3 comprises 14 residues. As DNA, the CDR3 is TGTGCCAGCAGCCTGCAGGGGATCGATTCACCCCTCCACTTT. This sequence encodes CASSLQGIDSPLHF.

The rearrangement joins TRBV5-4 to TRBJ2-6; D remains ambiguous. The germline V and J ends were trimmed by 0 bases and 4 bases, with 11 bases remaining between them. The CDR3 consists of 16 residues. Germline loops: CDR1 SGHNT, CDR2 YYREEE (reference sequence). The CDR3 spells CASSLAASRGANVLTF. Written as DNA, the CDR3 is TGTGCCAGCAGCTTGGCCGCAAGTAGAGGGGCCAACGTCCTGACTTTC.

The gene calls are TRBV27 and TRBJ2-2; 8 bases align to TRBD1. The CDR3 is made up of 13 amino acids. Germline CDR1 reads MNHEY; CDR2 reads SMNVEV (reference sequence). The J segment lost 6 bases and the V segment lost 7 bases, leaving 4 bases of the junction unmatched. The DNA for the CDR3 is TGTGCCAGCATGAGGACAGGGCCCGGGGAGCTGTTTTTT. Encoded protein: CASMRTGPGELFF.

The chain joins TRBV4-3 to TRBJ1-1; tentatively, D is TRBD1 (5 bases). The CDR3 contains 15 residues. Per germline, CDR1 LGHNA and CDR2 YSLEER. Trimming stripped 0 bases from V and 0 bases from J, with 8 bases between. The CDR3 is CASSQDWGMNTEAFF. The CDR3 DNA follows: TGCGCCAGCAGCCAAGACTGGGGCATGAACACTGAAGCTTTCTTT.

The V and J genes are TRBV5-4 and TRBJ2-3; 13 positions match TRBD2. Germline CDR1 and CDR2: SGHNT and YYREEE (reference sequence). V shed 4 bases and J 11 bases; nucleotides not matched to a gene: 10. The CDR3 spans 15 residues. Here the CDR3 DNA reads TGTGCCAGCAGCCCGGGCGGGACTAGCGGGGAGCGGCAGTATTTT. The encoded protein is CASSPGGTSGERQYF.

This clone has a handful of counts. V usage is TRBV14 and J usage is TRBJ2-7; TRBD2 might be the D (7 bases). CDR1 and CDR2 from the germline V gene are SGHDN and FVKESK. The germline V and J ends were trimmed by 2 bases and 6 bases, with 20 bases remaining between them. The CDR3 has 16 residues. The CDR3 here is CASSQMRGGIRAEQYF. In nucleotides, the CDR3 is TGTGCCAGCAGCCAAATGAGGGGGGGGATAAGGGCCGAGCAGTACTTC.

The rearrangement links TRBV29-1 to TRBJ2-1; 10 bases fit TRBD1. CDR1 is SQVTM, CDR2 ANQGSEA, per germline. This CDR3 is 15 amino acids long. V shed 4 bases and J 5 bases; nucleotides not matched to a gene: 8. CDR3 protein: CSVALDRGRNNEQFF. In DNA form, the CDR3 reads TGCAGCGTTGCCCTTGACAGGGGGCGCAACAATGAGCAGTTCTTC.

This clone appeared once. The V and J genes are TRBV28 and TRBJ1-5, with 9 bases aligning to TRBD1. The junction had 7 bases not matched to a gene; V was cut back by 6 bases and J by 4 bases. Germline loops: CDR1 MDHEN, CDR2 SYDVKM. CDR3 size: 15 residues. The CDR3 reads CASSLTQGANQPQHF. The CDR3 bases are TGTGCCAGCAGCCTTACACAGGGGGCGAATCAGCCCCAGCATTTT.